The 3 T cell receptor beta chains given below trace back to one sample, sequenced in a study of cytomegalovirus exposure and HLA in healthy donors (dated by TCRdb to the late 2010s). The library was generated by the immunoSEQ multiplex PCR assay. The multiplex PCR relied on a mix of 60 forward primers for TCR Vbeta segments and 13 reverse primers for TCR Jbeta segments. As stored in TCRdb, this immuneACCESS dataset retains in-frame rearrangements with V and J assigned. A fraction of the clones does not appear; measured against another copy, unresolved V genes explain less than half of the discrepancy, and the remainder lacks a known reason. The sample table contains tens of thousands of clones; only one count was recorded for roughly 74% of them. Roughly 23% of the sample is held by the ten biggest clonotypes. The sequenced material came from PBMCs. The receptors stem from a woman between 35 and 50 years old in good health and CMV-seropositive.

The rearrangement links TRBV19 to TRBJ2-7, with TRBD2 matching over 7 bases. Germline loops: CDR1 LNHDA, CDR2 SQIVND (reference sequence). The CDR3 contains 16 residues. V lost 1 base and J lost 3; bases outside the gene matches: 9. CDR3 residues: CASSIVGGSNFYEQYF. CDR3 nucleotide sequence: TGTGCCAGTAGTATAGTGGGGGGGAGCAACTTCTACGAGCAGTACTTC. Together with reference TRBV19 and TRBJ2-7, the CDR3 gives the full variable domain: DGGITQSPKYLFRKEGQNVTLSCEQNLNHDAMYWYRQDPGQGLRLIYYSQIVNDFQKGDIAEGYSVSREKKESFPLTVTSAQKNPTAFYLCASSIVGGSNFYEQYFGPGTRLTVT.

This clone was detected only a few times. The rearrangement joins TRBV5-1 to TRBJ1-3; 9 bases agree with TRBD1. Germline V gives CDR1 SGHRS, CDR2 YFSETQ. Germline trimming cut 3 bases from V and 0 bases from J; bases unmatched to any gene: 4. The length of the CDR3 is 16 residues. The CDR3 DNA is TGCGCCAGCAGCTGGGGGGACAGGGACTCTGGAAACACCATATATTTT. Translated: CASSWGDRDSGNTIYF.

The rearrangement joins TRBV18 to TRBJ2-7; 7 bases match TRBD2. V was pared by 7 bases and J by 5 bases, with 2 bases of the junction left unmatched. The V gene's germline CDR1 is KGHSH and CDR2 LQKENI. This CDR3 is built from 11 residues. CDR3: CASCAGDEQYF. DNA of the CDR3: TGTGCCAGCTGCGCGGGGGACGAGCAGTACTTC.